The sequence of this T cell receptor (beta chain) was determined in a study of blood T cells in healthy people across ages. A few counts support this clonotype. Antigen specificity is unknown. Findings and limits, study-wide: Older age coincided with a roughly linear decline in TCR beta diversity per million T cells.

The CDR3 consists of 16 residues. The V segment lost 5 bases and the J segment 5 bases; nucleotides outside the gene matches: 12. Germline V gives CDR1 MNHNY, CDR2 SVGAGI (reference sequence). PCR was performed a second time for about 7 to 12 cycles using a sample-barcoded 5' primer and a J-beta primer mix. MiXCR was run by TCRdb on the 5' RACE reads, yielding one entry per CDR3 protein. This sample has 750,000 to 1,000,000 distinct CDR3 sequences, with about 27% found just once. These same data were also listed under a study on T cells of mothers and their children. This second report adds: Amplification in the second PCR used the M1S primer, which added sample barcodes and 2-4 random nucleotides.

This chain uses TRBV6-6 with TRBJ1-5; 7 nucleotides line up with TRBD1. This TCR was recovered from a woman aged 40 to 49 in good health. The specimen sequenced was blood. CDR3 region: CASSPQTGNRDQPQHF. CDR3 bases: TGTGCCAGCAGTCCCCAGACAGGGAATCGCGATCAGCCCCAGCATTTT.